These T cell receptor beta chains were read from a single sample in a study of response to subunit inactivated influenza vaccine. Each CDR3 protein is one row after TCRdb ran MiXCR on the RT-PCR reads. The data show hundreds of thousands of distinct CDR3 sequences, 10% to 15% seen once. This material consisted of PBMCs from blood, taken about 6 weeks after vaccination. The receptors derive from a middle-aged man who received an inactivated influenza vaccine. Each CDR3 is given with its conserved first and last residue. The D gene is left open where the match is weak. Only part of the rows carry a size: once, few, many, or a class if the clone is expanded.

len: 12
j_gene: TRBJ1-1
abundance: few
d_gene: NA
v_gene: TRBV3-1
CDR3nt: TGTGCCAGCGGGGGCCCCTCGAGGAAAGCTTTCTTT
CDR3aa: CASGGPSRKAFF

len: 17
j_gene: TRBJ2-7
abundance: NA
d_gene: TRBD2
v_gene: TRBV20-1
CDR3nt: TGCAGTGCTAGAGGAGGACTAGCGGGGGCCCTCTCCTACGAGCAGTACTTC
CDR3aa: CSARGGLAGALSYEQYF

len: 14
j_gene: TRBJ2-7
abundance: many
d_gene: NA
v_gene: TRBV3-1
CDR3nt: TGTGCCAGCAGCCAAGTCCCCCTGGCCTACGAGCAGTACTTC
CDR3aa: CASSQVPLAYEQYF

len: 15
j_gene: TRBJ2-1
abundance: NA
d_gene: TRBD2
v_gene: TRBV6-1
CDR3nt: TGTGCCAGCAGTAGGGCGACTAGCGGGGGATATGAGCAGTTGTTC
CDR3aa: CASSRATSGGYEQLF

len: 17
j_gene: TRBJ1-3
abundance: NA
d_gene: TRBD1
v_gene: TRBV10-3
CDR3nt: TGTGCCATCAGTCCCGGGACAGGCGCGACTTCTGGAAACACCATATATTTT
CDR3aa: CAISPGTGATSGNTIYF

len: 13
j_gene: TRBJ2-1
abundance: many
d_gene: TRBD1
v_gene: TRBV29-1
CDR3nt: TGCAGCGTTGAAGAGGCGACAGGGAGTGAGCAGTTCTTC
CDR3aa: CSVEEATGSEQFF

len: 13
j_gene: TRBJ2-1
abundance: NA
d_gene: NA
v_gene: TRBV18
CDR3nt: TGTGCCAGCTCACTCCAGGGGAACGCTGAGCAGTTCTTC
CDR3aa: CASSLQGNAEQFF

len: 15
j_gene: TRBJ1-1
abundance: many
d_gene: NA
v_gene: TRBV5-1
CDR3nt: TGCGCCAGCAGCCAGCGCAGTCAGCCGAACACTGAAGCTTTCTTT
CDR3aa: CASSQRSQPNTEAFF

len: 14
j_gene: TRBJ1-5
abundance: many
d_gene: NA
v_gene: TRBV20-1
CDR3nt: TGCAGTGCTAGAGATGCAGGGTACAATCAGCCCCAGCATTTT
CDR3aa: CSARDAGYNQPQHF

len: 13
j_gene: TRBJ2-7
abundance: many
d_gene: NA
v_gene: TRBV7-9
CDR3nt: TGTGCCAGCAGCCGGACAGAGAGCTACGAGCAGTACTTC
CDR3aa: CASSRTESYEQYF

len: 16
j_gene: TRBJ2-2
abundance: few
d_gene: NA
v_gene: TRBV5-5
CDR3nt: TGTGCCAGCAGCTCGGGGACTCTTTCGAACACCGGGGAGCTGTTTTTT
CDR3aa: CASSSGTLSNTGELFF

len: 13
j_gene: TRBJ2-7
abundance: NA
d_gene: NA
v_gene: TRBV6-2/TRBV6-3
CDR3nt: TGTGCCAGCAGCTACGGGTGGGCCTACGAGCAGTACTTC
CDR3aa: CASSYGWAYEQYF

len: 16
j_gene: TRBJ2-3
abundance: NA
d_gene: TRBD2
v_gene: TRBV9
CDR3nt: TGTGCCAGCAGCGCCTGGACTAGCGGGAGTACAGATACGCAGTATTTT
CDR3aa: CASSAWTSGSTDTQYF

len: 15
j_gene: TRBJ1-6
abundance: NA
d_gene: NA
v_gene: TRBV11-2
CDR3nt: TGTGCCAGCAGCTTTTCGGGGGGTCTAAATTCACCCCTCCACTTT
CDR3aa: CASSFSGGLNSPLHF

len: 15
j_gene: TRBJ2-3
abundance: NA
d_gene: TRBD1
v_gene: TRBV20-1
CDR3nt: TGCAGTGCTAGAGGACAGGGAAACGATTTGGATACGCAGTATTTT
CDR3aa: CSARGQGNDLDTQYF

len: 14
j_gene: TRBJ1-2
abundance: few
d_gene: NA
v_gene: TRBV20-1
CDR3nt: TGCAGTGCTAGAAGTCCCGGGGCTTACAAGCCCTACACCTTC
CDR3aa: CSARSPGAYKPYTF

len: 12
j_gene: TRBJ1-1
abundance: NA
d_gene: NA
v_gene: TRBV6-1
CDR3nt: TGTGCCAGCACCCCCTCGGAGATTGAAGCTTTCTTT
CDR3aa: CASTPSEIEAFF

len: 15
j_gene: TRBJ2-3
abundance: many
d_gene: TRBD2
v_gene: TRBV20-1
CDR3nt: TGCAGTGCTAGAGATGGGACTAAATCCACAGATACGCAGTATTTT
CDR3aa: CSARDGTKSTDTQYF

len: 14
j_gene: TRBJ2-1
abundance: NA
d_gene: TRBD1
v_gene: TRBV29-1
CDR3nt: TGCAGCGTTGTTCTACAGGGGAATTACAATGAGCAGTTCTTC
CDR3aa: CSVVLQGNYNEQFF

len: 15
j_gene: TRBJ2-2
abundance: NA
d_gene: NA
v_gene: TRBV20-1
CDR3nt: TGCAGTGCTCTCACACCAATTCCGAACACCGGGGAGCTGTTTTTT
CDR3aa: CSALTPIPNTGELFF

len: 14
j_gene: TRBJ2-1
abundance: few
d_gene: NA
v_gene: TRBV4-3
CDR3nt: TGCGCCAGCAGCCAAGACGGGGACTACAATGAGCAGTTCTTC
CDR3aa: CASSQDGDYNEQFF

len: 16
j_gene: TRBJ2-1
abundance: NA
d_gene: TRBD2
v_gene: TRBV7-8
CDR3nt: TGTGCCAGCAGCCTCACCGCGGGACTAGGCTACAATGAGCAGTTCTTC
CDR3aa: CASSLTAGLGYNEQFF

len: 11
j_gene: TRBJ2-5
abundance: few
d_gene: NA
v_gene: TRBV3-1
CDR3nt: TGTGCCAGCAGCCAATTGTGGACCCAGTACTTC
CDR3aa: CASSQLWTQYF

len: 16
j_gene: TRBJ1-6
abundance: NA
d_gene: NA
v_gene: TRBV12-3/TRBV12-4
CDR3nt: TGTGCCAGCAGAGGGTACTCCGGGCCACTTGATTCACCCCTCCACTTT
CDR3aa: CASRGYSGPLDSPLHF

len: 16
j_gene: TRBJ2-3
abundance: few
d_gene: NA
v_gene: TRBV20-1
CDR3nt: TGCAGTGCTAGACAGGGTCTAGCTTCACGCACAGATACGCAGTATTTT
CDR3aa: CSARQGLASRTDTQYF

len: 16
j_gene: TRBJ1-4
abundance: few
d_gene: NA
v_gene: TRBV7-2
CDR3nt: TGTGCCAGCAGCTTAGGCGGGGCGCGCCGAGGTGAAAAACTGTTTTTT
CDR3aa: CASSLGGARRGEKLFF

len: 15
j_gene: TRBJ2-7
abundance: few
d_gene: TRBD1
v_gene: TRBV28
CDR3nt: TGTGCCACCTTCCCCCGGGACAGGGGGCCTTCACAGCTGTACTTC
CDR3aa: CATFPRDRGPSQLYF

len: 16
j_gene: TRBJ2-7
abundance: few
d_gene: TRBD1
v_gene: TRBV28
CDR3nt: TGTGCCAGCAGTCTCCCGGGGGGACAGGGGGCGAGAGAGCAGTACTTC
CDR3aa: CASSLPGGQGAREQYF

len: 15
j_gene: TRBJ2-6
abundance: few
d_gene: NA
v_gene: TRBV20-1
CDR3nt: TGCAGTGCTAGCCCAACAGGAGCTGGGGCCAACGTCCTGACTTTC
CDR3aa: CSASPTGAGANVLTF

len: 13
j_gene: TRBJ2-3
abundance: many
d_gene: NA
v_gene: TRBV14
CDR3nt: TGTGCCAGCAGCCAAGTCTCGAGGGATACGCAGTATTTT
CDR3aa: CASSQVSRDTQYF

len: 14
j_gene: TRBJ2-7
abundance: NA
d_gene: TRBD1
v_gene: TRBV20-1
CDR3nt: TGCAGTGCCAAAACAGGGGTGGGGGTCGGGGAGCAGTACTTC
CDR3aa: CSAKTGVGVGEQYF

len: 14
j_gene: TRBJ2-7
abundance: few
d_gene: TRBD2
v_gene: TRBV20-1
CDR3nt: TGCAGTGCTAGAGTGGCGGGAGGATTCTACGAGCAGTACTTC
CDR3aa: CSARVAGGFYEQYF

len: 15
j_gene: TRBJ2-5
abundance: NA
d_gene: TRBD2
v_gene: TRBV7-9
CDR3nt: TGTGCCAGCAGCTTAGCTCGGACTAGCGCGGAGACCCAGTACTTC
CDR3aa: CASSLARTSAETQYF

len: 14
j_gene: TRBJ2-7
abundance: few
d_gene: NA
v_gene: TRBV6-1
CDR3nt: TGTGCCAGCAGTCGACAGGTTCTTTCCTACGAGCAGTACTTC
CDR3aa: CASSRQVLSYEQYF

len: 15
j_gene: TRBJ2-1
abundance: few
d_gene: NA
v_gene: TRBV2
CDR3nt: TGTGCCAGCAGTGACTACCTGGAGGGCTACAATGAGCAGTTCTTC
CDR3aa: CASSDYLEGYNEQFF

len: 15
j_gene: TRBJ1-4
abundance: many
d_gene: TRBD1
v_gene: TRBV12-3/TRBV12-4
CDR3nt: TGTGCCAGCAGTCGGACAGGGGGATGGGAAGAAAAACTGTTTTTT
CDR3aa: CASSRTGGWEEKLFF

len: 14
j_gene: TRBJ1-1
abundance: NA
d_gene: NA
v_gene: TRBV27
CDR3nt: TGTGCCAGCAGTTTCCGGGGAGGGGGCACTGAAGCTTTCTTT
CDR3aa: CASSFRGGGTEAFF

len: 17
j_gene: TRBJ2-6
abundance: many
d_gene: TRBD1
v_gene: TRBV27
CDR3nt: TGTGCCAGCAGTTGGACAGGGGGGTACTCTGGGGCCAACGTCCTGACTTTC
CDR3aa: CASSWTGGYSGANVLTF

len: 14
j_gene: TRBJ1-4
abundance: NA
d_gene: NA
v_gene: TRBV19
CDR3nt: TGTGCCAGTAGAGAGGGACGTCACAATGAAAAACTGTTTTTT
CDR3aa: CASREGRHNEKLFF

len: 16
j_gene: TRBJ2-3
abundance: NA
d_gene: TRBD2
v_gene: TRBV7-3
CDR3nt: TGTGCCAGCAGCCCACTAGCGGGAGGGGGCACAGATACGCAGTATTTT
CDR3aa: CASSPLAGGGTDTQYF

len: 19
j_gene: TRBJ2-6
abundance: NA
d_gene: NA
v_gene: TRBV7-8
CDR3nt: TGTGCCAGCAGCCCGTCACTTTTGGGGGGCGGCTCTGGGGCCAACGTCCTGACTTTC
CDR3aa: CASSPSLLGGGSGANVLTF

len: 16
j_gene: TRBJ2-1
abundance: NA
d_gene: NA
v_gene: TRBV7-2
CDR3nt: TGTGCCAGCAGCTTTCTAGGGCCACCGACCCACAATGAGCAGTTCTTC
CDR3aa: CASSFLGPPTHNEQFF

len: 16
j_gene: TRBJ2-5
abundance: few
d_gene: TRBD2
v_gene: TRBV18
CDR3nt: TGTGCCAGCTCAACACCGGGACTAGCAGTGCAAGAGACCCAGTACTTC
CDR3aa: CASSTPGLAVQETQYF

len: 17
j_gene: TRBJ2-3
abundance: few
d_gene: TRBD2
v_gene: TRBV24-1
CDR3nt: TGTGCCACCAGTGATTTCCCAGCGGGAGGCGTCACAGATACGCAGTATTTT
CDR3aa: CATSDFPAGGVTDTQYF

len: 15
j_gene: TRBJ2-1
abundance: NA
d_gene: NA
v_gene: TRBV11-3
CDR3nt: TGTGCCAGCAGCATTGGACAGAGCTCCTACAATGAGCAGTTCTTC
CDR3aa: CASSIGQSSYNEQFF

len: 14
j_gene: TRBJ1-1
abundance: NA
d_gene: TRBD1
v_gene: TRBV6-1
CDR3nt: TGTGCCAGCAGGCGGGACAGGGGGGGCACTGAAGCTTTCTTT
CDR3aa: CASRRDRGGTEAFF